This TCR beta chain was found in a study of regulatory T cells in long-lasting Graves disease. Documented time point: persistent/refractory GD, antithyroid drugs over 5 years with positive TRAb. Researchers made the TCR library from RNA that was extracted from PBMCs. To note about this clonotype: Its antigen is not identified.

Assembly of TCR beta libraries relied on iRepertoire HTBI primers together with Arm-PCR of CDR3 regions. One entry per CDR3 protein results from TCRdb running MiXCR on the multiplex PCR reads. The table shows about 460,000 distinct CDR3 sequences, with 22% occurring only once. Germline assignment: CDR1 MNHNS and CDR2 SASEGT. The CDR3 runs to 13 residues. The V gene lost 7 bases and the J gene lost 0 bases, with 9 bases spanning the gap. Broader study findings: Rather than thyroid tissue, only peripheral blood underwent study.

This sequence originates from a female donor with Graves disease. The specimen was peripheral blood mononuclear cells (PBMCs), collected when the disease was refractory, from a patient treated with antithyroid drugs. The chain carries TRBV6-1 and TRBJ1-1; D uncertain. This CDR3 reads CASNDVMNTEAFF. The DNA for the CDR3 is TGTGCCAGCAACGACGTCATGAACACTGAAGCTTTCTTT.